This T cell receptor beta chain was obtained from a study of blood T cell repertoires in COVID-19 (dated by TCRdb to about 2020). With respect to the entire study: Collaborator samples came from the United States, Italy and Spain and covered acute and convalescent phases of COVID-19. The material from the prospective study consisted of cDNA or gDNA derived from T cells, B-cell-depleted T cells, or PBMCs. The dataset comprised deeply sampled blood TCRbeta repertoires from subjects exposed to, actively infected with, or recovered from COVID-19. A freely available public database, intended as a resource for researchers studying the immune response to SARS-CoV-2, is where the repertoires were released. Samples came from the ongoing ImmuneRACE study (first 160 participants) plus 1,254 subjects from 6 global collaborators. Sample metadata almost always included a de-identified subject ID, COVID-19 status, age in years and sex. HLA class I and class II types, where available, came from metadata supplied by the sample provider rather than from assay-based typing. Summary of the overall study and its limitations: The amount of clinical and demographic metadata varied by source and participant and was provided uncurated.

TCRbeta CDR3 regions were amplified from genomic DNA by means of the immunoSEQ Assay, a bias-controlled multiplex PCR. As for how the authors treated the data: The number of nucleated cells in each sample was estimated from the amplification of reference gene primers within the assay. To quantify the absolute abundance of each unique TCRbeta CDR3 rearrangement, sequence reads were collapsed and filtered. Productive Simpson clonality was computed per sample as the square root of Simpson's diversity index over productive rearrangements. Imported from immuneACCESS, the table was reduced by TCRdb to in-frame sequences with V and J called. These copies leave out some clones; in studies compared against another copy, an unresolved V gene accounts for under half, and the cause of the remainder is not known. For V, J and clone size, that table is used; D and trimming come from the DNA. The sample contains more than 150,000 clones, 81% of them found a single time. 12% of the sample goes to the ten largest clones.

CDR1 and CDR2 are drawn from the germline V gene: SGDLS, YYNGEE. Trimming removed 3 bases from V and 2 bases from J, leaving 15 bases between the germline ends. Spanning cysteine to phenylalanine, the CDR3 consists of 17 amino acids. The sequence is cut down to CDR3 DNA, 51 bases in frame from base 1. One collaborating source in Seattle enrolled patients during active infection and followed them longitudinally through the course of disease. Whole blood was collected in K2EDTA tubes by collaborating institutions according to the institutions' own protocols. For TCRbeta analysis, collaborator samples were shipped as frozen whole blood, as isolated PBMCs, or as DNA extracted from either sample type. Comment on this clone: Its antigen remains undetermined. Base qualities are not recorded, but no much larger clone differs from it by a single base.

Sequencing was done on a sample of peripheral blood. This TCR derives from a woman older than 75 with COVID-19, enrolled during active disease. The chain is encoded by TRBV9 joined to TRBJ1-6; possibly the D gene is TRBD1, per 5 matching bases. The CDR3 sequence is CASSGGTPGTYNSPLHF. The DNA sequence follows: TGTGCCAGCAGCGGCGGGACCCCGGGAACCTATAATTCACCCCTCCACTTT.